The 26 T cell receptor beta chains below were found in one sample sequenced in a study of chemoradiotherapy in HPV16-positive cancers. The data were produced by immunoSEQ multiplex PCR, yet TCRdb's version contains in-frame clones alone and is incomplete. Here the sample spans under 70,000 clones, about nine tenths being singletons. The input for sequencing was blood, taken from a patient who underwent chemoradiotherapy. These receptors were obtained from a human donor with HPV-associated anogenital cancer.

This chain links TRBV9 with TRBJ1-2, with D tentatively TRBD1 (6 bases). The ends were cut back, 0 bases at V and 6 bases at J, with 12 bases in the middle. The CDR3 has 14 residues. The germline V gene has CDR1 SGDLS and CDR2 YYNGEE. CDR3 protein: CASSVATGRDGYTF. As DNA, the CDR3 is TGTGCCAGCAGCGTAGCAACAGGGAGGGATGGCTACACCTTC.

This sequence joins TRBV6-1 and TRBJ2-1; 13 positions agree with TRBD2. The CDR3 runs to 16 residues. V trimming: 0 bases; J trimming: 6 bases; junction bases outside the gene matches: 2. Germline V gene data show CDR1 as MNHNS and CDR2 as SASEGT. The CDR3 nucleotides are TGTGCCAGCAGTGAAGCGGGACTAGCGGGAAGCAATGAGCAGTTCTTC. It specifies CASSEAGLAGSNEQFF.

The gene calls are TRBV6-1 and TRBJ2-1; D is undetermined. V was shortened by 2 bases and J by 6 bases, with 5 bases between the two germline ends. The CDR3 consists of 12 residues. Germline values: CDR1 MNHNS, CDR2 SASEGT. Written as DNA, the CDR3 is TGTGCCAGCAGTGAATTGCGCAATGAGCAGTTCTTC. Protein: CASSELRNEQFF.

Written as DNA, the CDR3 is TGTGCCAGCAGCTTAAAGGGGGCCTATGGCTACACCTTC. The encoded protein is CASSLKGAYGYTF. J is TRBJ1-2 and V is TRBV5-4; 7 positions match TRBD1. Per the germline V gene, CDR1 is SGHNT and CDR2 is YYREEE (reference sequence). The CDR3 extends over 13 amino acids. J gave up 4 bases and V 2 bases, and 2 bases lay outside the gene matches.

The V and J genes are TRBV30 and TRBJ1-6; D may be TRBD1 (5 bases). CDR3 length equals 13 residues. V lost 3 bases and J 9 bases, leaving 12 bases between the germline ends. Germline CDR1 GTSNPN, CDR2 SVGIG (reference sequence). CDR3 in DNA: TGTGCCTGGAGCGGGGGGATTTTTTCACCCCTCCACTTT. Translating it yields CAWSGGIFSPLHF.

The genes are TRBV29-1 and TRBJ2-1; 11 positions match TRBD2. Per germline, CDR1 SQVTM and CDR2 ANQGSEA. J was trimmed by 6 bases and V by 8 bases; bases with no gene match: 3. The CDR3 covers 12 residues. The CDR3 coding sequence is TGCAGCTGGGGGACTAGCGGCAATGAGCAGTTCTTC. It encodes CSWGTSGNEQFF.

This clone was observed a single time. The chain is built from TRBV4-2 and TRBJ1-2; TRBD1 aligns across 10 bases. This CDR3 region has 15 residues. V lost 1 base, J lost 8 bases, and 7 bases stayed unmatched. Germline CDR1 and CDR2: LGHNA and YNFKEQ. In nucleotides, the CDR3 is TGTGCCAGCAGCCAAGGACTAGGACAGGGGGAAGGCTACACCTTC. As protein: CASSQGLGQGEGYTF.

The chain is built from TRBV6-1 and TRBJ1-4; D gene unclear. The CDR3 runs 15 residues. V lost 6 bases, J lost 0 bases, and 11 bases lay in between. From germline, CDR1 is MNHNS and CDR2 SASEGT. This CDR3 reads CASRAPPPTNEKLFF. The CDR3, as DNA: TGTGCCAGCAGAGCCCCCCCGCCAACTAATGAAAAACTGTTTTTT.

V and J are TRBV29-1 and TRBJ1-3; D unclear. V was cut by 4 bases and J by 0 bases, with 16 bases left in between. Germline V gene data show CDR1 as SQVTM and CDR2 as ANQGSEA. The CDR3 loop spans 16 amino acids. For the CDR3, the DNA is TGCAGCGTTGGTTCAGTCGGGCCAGTCTCTGGAAACACCATATATTTT. It specifies CSVGSVGPVSGNTIYF.

The chain carries TRBV19 and TRBJ2-3; D is unresolved. The ends were cut back, 0 bases at V and 4 bases at J, with 5 bases in the middle. This CDR3 is 13 amino acids long. Looked up from germline, CDR1 is LNHDA and CDR2 is SQIVND (reference sequence). The chain's CDR3 is CASSIEVADTQYF. The DNA of the CDR3 is TGTGCCAGTAGTATAGAAGTTGCAGATACGCAGTATTTT.

The chain uses TRBV9 and TRBJ1-6; tentatively, D is TRBD1 (5 bases). V gave up 0 bases and J gave up 7 bases, with 11 bases separating them. Germline CDR1 is SGDLS and CDR2 is YYNGEE. This CDR3 has 15 amino acids. DNA for the CDR3: TGTGCCAGCAGCGTAGGTCGTCAGGGAAATTCACCCCTCCACTTT. Protein product: CASSVGRQGNSPLHF.

The rearrangement uses TRBV27 and TRBJ1-1, with 9 bases fitting TRBD1. V lost 3 bases to trimming and J lost 9 bases; unmatched junction nucleotides: 8. Germline CDR1 reads MNHEY; CDR2 reads SMNVEV (reference sequence). CDR3 length equals 14 residues. This CDR3 is CASSLTGGGMKAFF. The CDR3 coding sequence is TGTGCCAGCAGTTTGACAGGGGGAGGGATGAAAGCTTTCTTT.

The V and J genes are TRBV7-2 and TRBJ2-7; weak D call: TRBD1 (5 bases). The ends were cut back, 2 bases at V and 5 bases at J, with 19 bases in the middle. This CDR3 comprises 16 residues. Germline V CDR1 and CDR2: SGHTA, FQGNSA. CDR3 nucleotide sequence: TGTGCCAGCAGCTTAAAAACGACAGTCCTTGGGAACGAGCAGTACTTC. This translates into CASSLKTTVLGNEQYF.

The V gene is TRBV15, the J gene TRBJ2-1; 7 bases fit TRBD2. This CDR3 has 15 residues. CDR1 and CDR2 (germline): LNHNV, YYDKDF (reference sequence). The trim removed 5 bases at V and 0 bases at J, leaving 4 bases unmatched. CDR3: CATSYTSASYNEQFF. The CDR3, as DNA: TGTGCCACCAGCTATACTAGCGCCTCCTACAATGAGCAGTTCTTC. The whole variable domain, remainder taken from reference TRBV15 and TRBJ2-1, is DAMVIQNPRYQVTQFGKPVTLSCSQTLNHNVMYWYQQKSSQAPKLLFHYYDKDFNNEADTPDNFQSRRPNTSFCFLDIRSPGLGDTAMYLCATSYTSASYNEQFFGPGTRLTVL.

This clone was recorded once. The chain couples TRBV6-6 to TRBJ1-2, with D hard to call. Germline-derived CDR1 and CDR2 are MNHNY and SVGAGI (reference sequence). Trimming left V 4 bases short and J 2 bases short, with 17 bases between. The CDR3 spans 16 residues. The CDR3 loop reads CASSLGRANLNYGYTF. The CDR3 nucleotides read TGTGCCAGCAGTTTAGGAAGGGCAAATTTAAACTATGGCTACACCTTC.

This clone showed up just a few times. The chain joins TRBV27 to TRBJ1-6; 7 bases align to TRBD1. Germline trimming cut 8 bases from V and 6 bases from J; bases unmatched to any gene: 7. The germline gives CDR1 MNHEY, CDR2 SMNVEV (reference sequence). The CDR3 spans 14 residues. In DNA, the CDR3 is TGTGCCAGCTTCTCGGGACAGCTTAATTCACCCCTCCACTTT. It encodes CASFSGQLNSPLHF.

The chain combines TRBV6-6 with TRBJ1-5, with 10 bases that match TRBD1. The CDR3 spans 13 residues. V lost 6 bases and J lost 6; bases outside the gene matches: 2. Germline V gives CDR1 MNHNY, CDR2 SVGAGI (reference sequence). The CDR3 reads CASSRDRGQPQHF. CDR3 sequence (DNA): TGTGCCAGCAGCCGGGACAGGGGTCAGCCCCAGCATTTT.

The chain links TRBV5-6 to TRBJ2-1; D is uncertain. In germline, CDR1 is SGHDT, CDR2 YYEEEE. V lost 0 bases and J lost 4, with 8 bases in between. The CDR3 sequence is 14 residues long. CDR3 nucleotides: TGTGCCAGCAGCTTGGAACGGATTTACAATGAGCAGTTCTTC. Its translation is CASSLERIYNEQFF.

The chain links TRBV7-2 to TRBJ1-1; D is unresolved. Germline V gene sequence: CDR1 SGHTA, CDR2 FQGNSA. V lost 5 bases and J lost 8, with 9 bases in between. The CDR3 is made up of 11 amino acids. CDR3 amino acids: CASSQLLEAFF. The CDR3 DNA reads as TGTGCCAGCAGCCAACTACTCGAAGCTTTCTTT.

The rearrangement uses TRBV6-5 and TRBJ1-1, with D perhaps TRBD1 (6 bases). The CDR3 extends over 15 amino acids. Germline CDR1 and CDR2: MNHEY and SVGAGI. Trimming cost V 8 bases and J 5 bases, with 21 bases left between them. CDR3 nucleotides: TGTGCCAGCTCCCGACCTTCCAGGGGAAGAACTGAAGCTTTCTTT. Translation gives CASSRPSRGRTEAFF.

The chain couples TRBV6-1 to TRBJ2-3; D not certain. This CDR3 is built from 14 residues. The germline V gene encodes CDR1 MNHNS and CDR2 SASEGT. V was clipped by 6 bases and J by 2 bases, with 12 bases between them. The CDR3 sequence is CASRTRQVTDTQYF. The DNA of the CDR3 is TGTGCCAGCAGAACCCGACAAGTCACAGATACGCAGTATTTT.

The gene calls are TRBV9 and TRBJ2-1; 11 bases agree with TRBD2. This CDR3 contains 15 residues. V lost 3 bases, J lost 7 bases, and 6 bases stayed unmatched. Germline V lookup: CDR1 SGDLS, CDR2 YYNGEE. The CDR3 spells CASSALAGGPNEQFF. The CDR3, as DNA: TGTGCCAGCAGCGCTCTAGCGGGGGGACCGAATGAGCAGTTCTTC.

V usage is TRBV7-2 and J usage is TRBJ2-7; D remains unclear. Germline CDR1 and CDR2: SGHTA and FQGNSA. V lost 5 bases and J 0 bases, leaving 11 bases between the germline ends. There are 14 residues in the CDR3. CDR3 sequence reads: CASSPSVGSYEQYF. The DNA of the CDR3 is TGTGCCAGCAGCCCAAGCGTCGGCTCCTACGAGCAGTACTTC.

The V and J genes are TRBV4-1 and TRBJ2-5; no reliable D call. Germline CDR1 and CDR2: MGHRA and YSYEKL. This CDR3 contains 15 residues. V lost 4 bases to trimming and J lost 1 base, with 13 bases between them. The CDR3 reads CASSRLPGFQETQYF. CDR3 DNA sequence: TGCGCCAGCAGCCGCCTGCCCGGGTTCCAAGAGACCCAGTACTTC.

The chain is built from TRBV6-5 and TRBJ2-7, with D perhaps assigned TRBD1 or TRBD2 (5 bases each). Trimming removed 7 bases from V and 4 bases from J, with 11 bases in between. The germline V gene encodes CDR1 MNHEY and CDR2 SVGAGI. This CDR3 region has 12 residues. The CDR3 DNA follows: TGTGCCAGCAAAGTTGAGGGGTACGAGCAGTACTTC. Translation gives CASKVEGYEQYF.

V and J are TRBV11-3 and TRBJ2-7; 8 bases align to TRBD1. J gave up 6 bases and V 1 base, and 2 bases lay outside the gene matches. The CDR3 has 13 residues. CDR1 is SGHNT and CDR2 is YENEEA in the germline V gene. CDR3 in amino acids: CASSLGRGREQYF. The CDR3 region has the DNA TGTGCCAGCAGCTTAGGCAGGGGGCGCGAGCAGTACTTC.